The 21 T cell receptor beta chains listed next were all sequenced from one sample in a study of T cell repertoires in cytomegalovirus infection. TCRdb redid the calling of the reads with MiXCR, one entry per CDR3 protein. The repertoire holds about 500,000 distinct CDR3 sequences, with more than 30% as singletons. For these TCRs, the target antigens are not known. The material was cultured PBMCs, obtained from culture after CMV antigen stimulation. These receptors all stem from a human donor in good health (CMV status not recorded). Some clones in this sample may be carry-over from other donors' samples.

At least ten counts were recorded for this clonotype. V is TRBV7-8 and J is TRBJ2-6; 8 bases align to TRBD1. This CDR3 spans 15 amino acids. The trim removed 4 bases at V and 4 bases at J, leaving 3 bases unmatched. Germline V lookup: CDR1 SGHVS, CDR2 FQNEAQ. The CDR3 reads CASSSGQGGANVLTF. CDR3 sequence (DNA): TGTGCCAGCAGCTCCGGACAGGGCGGGGCCAACGTCCTGACTTTC.

In its sample, this clonotype was seen a few times. The V gene is TRBV5-4, the J gene TRBJ2-4; no definite D call. Trimming cost V 0 bases and J 8 bases, with 15 bases left between them. This CDR3 contains 15 residues. Germline values: CDR1 SGHNT, CDR2 YYREEE (reference sequence). In DNA, the CDR3 is TGTGCCAGCAGCTTGGTGGGAAGTAGCCAGGACATTCAGTACTTC. It yields the protein CASSLVGSSQDIQYF.

The chain joins TRBV6-8 to TRBJ2-4; D may be TRBD1 (6 bases). The CDR3 sequence is 13 residues long. From germline, CDR1 is MNHGY and CDR2 SAAAGT. V was shortened by 5 bases and J by 3 bases, with 8 bases between the two germline ends. CDR3: CASSRQDKNIQYF. CDR3 nucleotides: TGTGCCAGCAGTCGACAGGACAAAAACATTCAGTACTTC.

This sequence joins TRBV29-1 and TRBJ2-6, with 8 bases fitting TRBD2. CDR1 and CDR2 (germline): SQVTM, ANQGSEA. CDR3 length equals 16 residues. The V segment lost 5 bases and the J segment 0 bases; nucleotides outside the gene matches: 6. The CDR3 region has the DNA TGCAGCGTTCCATCGGGGGGGGTCTCTGGGGCCAACGTCCTGACTTTC. Translation: CSVPSGGVSGANVLTF.

Many counts were recorded for this clonotype. This chain uses TRBV4-2 with TRBJ2-1; TRBD1 might be the D (6 bases). The CDR3 is 16 residues long. Looked up from germline, CDR1 is LGHNA and CDR2 is YNFKEQ. Trimming took off 4 bases at V and 2 bases at J, with 15 bases between the two ends. The CDR3 DNA is TGTGCCAGCAGCCCATCCCAGGGGACCGCCTACAATGAGCAGTTCTTC. This gives the protein CASSPSQGTAYNEQFF.

This clonotype was seen a single time. V usage is TRBV28 and J usage is TRBJ2-7; D unclear. Germline-derived CDR1 and CDR2 are MDHEN and SYDVKM. With 5 bases removed from V and 7 bases from J, the gap between germline ends came to 9 bases. The CDR3 has 11 amino acids. The CDR3: CASSILKEQYF. For the CDR3, the DNA is TGTGCCAGCAGTATCCTTAAAGAGCAGTACTTC.

This clonotype was recorded a few times. V gene TRBV6-2 or TRBV6-3 combines with J gene TRBJ2-1; TRBD2 aligns across 13 bases. The CDR3 has 17 residues. CDR1 MNHEY and CDR2 SVGEGT come from the germline V gene. V lost 4 bases and J lost 7; bases outside the gene matches: 10. CDR3 loop: CASSLPGLAGQGNEQFF. The CDR3, as DNA: TGTGCCAGCAGTTTACCGGGACTAGCGGGACAAGGTAATGAGCAGTTCTTC.

The rearrangement uses TRBV20-1 and TRBJ1-1, with D unresolved. This CDR3 has 14 amino acids. V lost 1 base and J lost 4, with 13 bases in between. Germline-derived CDR1 and CDR2 are DFQATT and SNEGSKA (reference sequence). The CDR3 loop reads CSARVGGFSTEAFF. In DNA, the CDR3 is TGCAGTGCTAGAGTAGGTGGGTTTAGCACTGAAGCTTTCTTT.

The CDR3 protein is CASSGKGLAVLSREQYF. CDR3 coding DNA: TGCGCCAGCAGCGGGAAAGGTCTAGCGGTCCTAAGTCGGGAGCAGTACTTC. The rearrangement links TRBV4-1 to TRBJ2-7, with 7 bases fitting TRBD2. V dropped 5 bases and J dropped 7; count of bases not matched to a gene: 20. Germline V gives CDR1 MGHRA, CDR2 YSYEKL. The CDR3 length is 17 residues.

The CDR3 protein is CSARPGPGRVSGNTIYF. The CDR3 DNA follows: TGCAGTGCTAGACCCGGACCGGGCAGGGTCTCTGGAAACACCATATATTTT. The rearrangement uses TRBV20-1 and TRBJ1-3, with a weak D call TRBD1 (5 bases). The germline gives CDR1 DFQATT, CDR2 SNEGSKA (reference sequence). Trimming pared 2 bases from V and 0 bases from J, leaving 17 bases between. The CDR3 loop spans 17 amino acids.

V and J are TRBV12-3 or TRBV12-4 and TRBJ1-5; TRBD1 is a possible D gene (5 bases). The CDR3 is 14 residues long. The germline V and J ends were trimmed by 2 bases and 10 bases, with 15 bases remaining between them. The DNA of the CDR3 is TGTGCCAGCAGTTTAACCGGGACCCTTAATCCCCAGCATTTT. It encodes CASSLTGTLNPQHF.

This clonotype was seen more than once but under ten times. The CDR3 DNA reads as TGTGCCTGGAGTGTTGGGAACACTGAAGCTTTCTTT. This codes for CAWSVGNTEAFF. The V and J genes are TRBV30 and TRBJ1-1; D not certain. The CDR3 covers 12 residues. Trimming pared 0 bases from V and 1 base from J, leaving 3 bases between. Looked up from germline, CDR1 is GTSNPN and CDR2 is SVGIG (reference sequence).

This clonotype has more than one count but fewer than ten. The V and J genes are TRBV12-3 or TRBV12-4 and TRBJ2-1; TRBD2 agrees at 11 bases. This CDR3 is built from 16 residues. The V segment lost 7 bases and the J segment 4 bases; nucleotides outside the gene matches: 9. The CDR3 coding sequence is TGTGCCAGCATCCAAGAGCGGACTAGCGGGTACAATGAGCAGTTCTTC. Residues: CASIQERTSGYNEQFF.

This clonotype was found a few times. V and J are TRBV5-1 and TRBJ2-1; the D gene is possibly TRBD2 (6 bases). V was trimmed by 4 bases and J by 1 base, leaving 21 bases between them. Germline V CDR1 and CDR2: SGHRS, YFSETQ. The CDR3 is made up of 18 amino acids. CDR3 coding DNA: TGCGCCAGCAGCCGTATTTCTCCTGGGAGGCCATCCTACAATGAGCAGTTCTTC. This sequence encodes CASSRISPGRPSYNEQFF.

Only a few counts were recorded for this clonotype. The CDR3 DNA reads TGTGCCAGCAGTTACTCGGGTAGCGGGAGAGAGCAGTACTTC. Protein sequence: CASSYSGSGREQYF. The J gene is TRBJ2-7, the V gene TRBV6-5; 9 nucleotides agree with TRBD2. V trimming: 0 bases; J trimming: 7 bases; junction bases outside the gene matches: 4. Germline values: CDR1 MNHEY, CDR2 SVGAGI. This CDR3 is built from 14 residues.

This clonotype showed up just a few times. The chain has TRBV6-1 and TRBJ2-3; 7 bases fit TRBD2. This CDR3 is built from 14 residues. CDR1 and CDR2 from the germline V gene are MNHNS and SASEGT. The V and J ends lost 7 bases and 0 bases, in that order; junction bases with no gene match: 4. The CDR3 nucleotides are TGTGCCAGCATTTCGGGGGGTAGCACAGATACGCAGTATTTT. Its translation is CASISGGSTDTQYF.

This rearrangement joins TRBV6-4 to TRBJ2-3, with a possible D match to TRBD1 (5 bases). The CDR3 extends over 14 amino acids. Between the trimmed V and J ends, which lost 0 bases and 2 bases, there was a span of 6 bases. The germline gives CDR1 MRHNA, CDR2 SNTAGT. The chain's CDR3 is CASSDSTATDTQYF. The CDR3 nucleotides read TGTGCCAGCAGTGACTCGACAGCCACAGATACGCAGTATTTT.

V gene TRBV6-2 or TRBV6-3 combines with J gene TRBJ2-3; D remains unclear. Germline V gives CDR1 MNHEY, CDR2 SVGEGT. The CDR3 consists of 16 residues. The V end lost 6 bases, the J end lost 0 bases, and 16 bases lay between the germline ends. CDR3 sequence (DNA): TGTGCCAGCAGCCCCATGCCGTCTCCTAGCACAGATACGCAGTATTTT. Its translation: CASSPMPSPSTDTQYF.

V and J are TRBV12-3 or TRBV12-4 and TRBJ1-5; D is perhaps TRBD1 (5 bases). The V and J ends lost 6 bases and 0 bases respectively, with 21 bases between them. The CDR3 extends over 18 amino acids. CDR3 in amino acids: CASRGGPGGVYSNQPQHF. The CDR3 bases are TGTGCCAGCAGGGGGGGACCCGGAGGGGTATATAGCAATCAGCCCCAGCATTTT.

In its sample, this clonotype was seen a few times. This chain connects TRBV7-2 to TRBJ1-2, with no clear D. CDR3 size: 12 residues. With 5 bases removed from V and 7 bases from J, the gap between germline ends came to 11 bases. Germline V gene lookup returns CDR1 SGHTA and CDR2 FQGNSA. The CDR3 DNA reads as TGTGCCAGCAGCCCCCGATCTACTGGCTACACCTTC. This gives the protein CASSPRSTGYTF.

This clonotype was counted a few times. The chain recombines TRBV28 with TRBJ2-5, with TRBD2 matching over 16 bases. The CDR3 spans 15 residues. V lost 8 bases to trimming and J lost 3 bases; unmatched junction nucleotides: 3. Germline V lookup: CDR1 MDHEN, CDR2 SYDVKM. This CDR3 is CASAGTSGREETQYF. CDR3 DNA: TGTGCCAGCGCCGGGACTAGCGGGAGGGAAGAGACCCAGTACTTC.